Following are 32 T cell receptor beta chains from one sample sequenced in a study of blood T cell repertoires in COVID-19. Method: immunoSEQ multiplex PCR; TCRdb's copy keeps in-frame clones and lacks some. The sample contains approximately 290,000 clones, around 91% of which appear only once. The sequenced material came from peripheral blood. These receptors came from a woman aged 60-70 years with acute or convalescent COVID-19.

V is TRBV11-3 and J is TRBJ2-1; TRBD2 aligns across 7 bases. In germline, CDR1 is SGHNT, CDR2 YENEEA. Unmatched junction bases numbered 6, after V lost 0 bases and J lost 10 bases. The CDR3 sequence is 14 residues long. The DNA for the CDR3 is TGTGCCAGCAGCTTAGAGGCGGGAGCTGGGGAGCAGTTCTTC. Its protein product is CASSLEAGAGEQFF.

The rearrangement joins TRBV5-4 to TRBJ1-2; D remains unclear. The germline CDR1 and CDR2 sequences are SGHNT and YYREEE (reference sequence). The CDR3 contains 13 residues. V lost 4 bases and J lost 0, with 7 bases in between. CDR3 loop: CASSRDSNYGYTF. DNA of the CDR3: TGTGCCAGCAGCCGCGACTCTAACTATGGCTACACCTTC.

This clone has only one observation. The chain links TRBV6-2 or TRBV6-3 to TRBJ1-1; a possible D gene is TRBD1 (5 bases). The CDR3 consists of 14 residues. V shed 2 bases and J shed 0 bases, with 7 bases lying between them. The germline CDR1 and CDR2 sequences are MNHEY and SVGEGT. Written as DNA, the CDR3 is TGTGCCAGCAGTTACGCAGGGATGAACACTGAAGCTTTCTTT. Translated, it gives CASSYAGMNTEAFF.

The gene calls are TRBV7-2 and TRBJ2-1, with 7 bases fitting TRBD2. Per the germline V gene, CDR1 is SGHTA and CDR2 is FQGNSA. The CDR3 is made up of 17 amino acids. V was clipped by 1 base and J by 12 bases; unmatched bases: 18. DNA of the CDR3: TGTGCCAGCAGCTTAGAAGCGGGGCAGGTGGAGGACGCACTGCAGTTCTTC. Translated, it gives CASSLEAGQVEDALQFF.

The chain joins TRBV11-3 to TRBJ1-1, with 8 bases identical to TRBD1. The CDR3 covers 12 residues. The germline V gene encodes CDR1 SGHNT and CDR2 YENEEA. With V trimmed by 5 bases and J by 7 bases, 3 bases remained unmatched. CDR3 in amino acids: CASSPGTGEAFF. The CDR3 DNA sequence: TGTGCCAGCAGCCCAGGGACAGGTGAAGCTTTCTTT.

V is TRBV24-1 and J is TRBJ2-1; a weak D match, TRBD2 (6 bases). The CDR3 consists of 15 residues. Germline V gene lookup returns CDR1 KGHDR and CDR2 SFDVKD. The ends were cut back, 0 bases at V and 9 bases at J, with 14 bases in the middle. CDR3: CATSDLNPGAGEQFF. The CDR3 region has the DNA TGTGCCACCAGTGATTTGAATCCGGGAGCGGGTGAGCAGTTCTTC.

The rearrangement uses TRBV5-4 and TRBJ2-7; possibly TRBD1 for D (5 bases). Per germline, CDR1 SGHNT and CDR2 YYREEE (reference sequence). This CDR3 has 17 residues. V shed 0 bases and J shed 5 bases, with 21 bases lying between them. CDR3 sequence reads: CASSLVDKQSLAHEQYF. CDR3 bases: TGTGCCAGCAGCTTGGTGGACAAACAGAGTCTGGCCCACGAGCAGTACTTC.

The rearrangement links TRBV5-1 to TRBJ2-3; TRBD1 agrees at 8 bases. The germline V gene encodes CDR1 SGHRS and CDR2 YFSETQ. The CDR3 sequence is 14 residues long. V shed 4 bases, J shed 4 bases, and the junction held 5 bases outside the gene matches. CDR3 region: CASSIGQGADTQYF. In nucleotides, the CDR3 is TGCGCCAGCAGCATCGGACAGGGAGCAGATACGCAGTATTTT. Together with reference TRBV5-1 and TRBJ2-3, the CDR3 gives the full variable domain: KAGVTQTPRYLIKTRGQQVTLSCSPISGHRSVSWYQQTPGQGLQFLFEYFSETQRNKGNFPGRFSGRQFSNSRSEMNVSTLELGDSALYLCASSIGQGADTQYFGPGTRLTVL.

The CDR3 region has the DNA TGTGCCAGCAGGGCCAGACAGGGCTTAGGGGGCTACACCTTC. Amino acid sequence: CASRARQGLGGYTF. The chain carries TRBV6-5 and TRBJ1-2, with 7 nucleotides matching TRBD1. Germline assignment: CDR1 MNHEY and CDR2 SVGAGI. There are 14 residues in the CDR3. The junction had 12 bases not matched to a gene; V was cut back by 6 bases and J by 8 bases.

V and J are TRBV19 and TRBJ2-1; TRBD2 matches at 11 bases. This CDR3 comprises 13 residues. Germline V lookup: CDR1 LNHDA, CDR2 SQIVND (reference sequence). V lost 4 bases to trimming and J lost 9 bases; unmatched junction nucleotides: 2. The CDR3 nucleotides are TGTGCCAGTAGTAGTAGCGGGGGGGCTGAGCAGTTCTTC. Translating it yields CASSSSGGAEQFF.

The chain has TRBV9 and TRBJ1-2, with 9 bases fitting TRBD1. CDR3 length: 16 residues. Germline assignment: CDR1 SGDLS and CDR2 YYNGEE. With V trimmed by 3 bases and J by 0 bases, 6 bases remained unmatched. CDR3 sequence reads: CASSEQGAPANYGYTF. In nucleotides, the CDR3 is TGTGCCAGCAGCGAACAGGGGGCACCTGCTAACTATGGCTACACCTTC.

CDR3 amino acids: CASSSRQYNSPLHF. The CDR3 region has the DNA TGTGCCAGCAGCTCCCGACAGTATAATTCACCCCTCCACTTT. The V and J genes are TRBV5-4 and TRBJ1-6; tentatively, D is TRBD1 (5 bases). The germline CDR1 and CDR2 sequences are SGHNT and YYREEE (reference sequence). With 3 bases removed from V and 4 bases from J, the gap between germline ends came to 8 bases. This CDR3 is built from 14 residues.

V usage is TRBV19 and J usage is TRBJ1-1, with 10 positions matching TRBD1. The CDR3 sequence is 16 residues long. Germline loops: CDR1 LNHDA, CDR2 SQIVND (reference sequence). V trimming: 7 bases; J trimming: 6 bases; junction bases outside the gene matches: 14. The CDR3, as DNA: TGTGCCAGTAAGACAGGGGGCCAACTCCTTGGTCCTGAAGCTTTCTTT. Translating gives CASKTGGQLLGPEAFF.

The chain has TRBV10-3 and TRBJ2-3, with a possible D match to TRBD1 (5 bases). Deletions cut 6 bases from V and 4 bases from J, with 17 bases between. The length of the CDR3 is 15 residues. The V gene's germline CDR1 is ENHRY and CDR2 SYGVKD. CDR3 in DNA: TGTGCCATCAGCCCGACAGCCACACAACCAGATACGCAGTATTTT. This encodes CAISPTATQPDTQYF.

The chain links TRBV7-8 to TRBJ2-1, with 14 positions matching TRBD2. V was pared by 5 bases and J by 2 bases, with 11 bases of the junction left unmatched. The CDR3 has 19 amino acids. The V gene's germline CDR1 is SGHVS and CDR2 FQNEAQ. CDR3 loop: CASSLRGLAGGGTYNEQFF. The CDR3 DNA sequence: TGTGCCAGCAGCCTAAGAGGACTAGCGGGAGGAGGAACCTACAATGAGCAGTTCTTC.

This clone was seen only once. The chain recombines TRBV5-1 with TRBJ1-2, with 10 bases matching TRBD1. V gave up 6 bases and J gave up 4 bases; unmatched junction bases: 6. Germline CDR1 reads SGHRS; CDR2 reads YFSETQ. The CDR3 has 14 residues. The CDR3 spells CASNGGQGFYGYTF. In nucleotides, the CDR3 is TGCGCCAGCAACGGGGGACAGGGGTTCTATGGCTACACCTTC.

The chain uses TRBV6-2 or TRBV6-3 and TRBJ2-7; D is perhaps TRBD2 (6 bases). Trimming took off 4 bases at V and 2 bases at J, with 12 bases between the two ends. Looked up from germline, CDR1 is MNHEY and CDR2 is SVGEGT. The CDR3 has 14 residues. CDR3 amino acids: CASSSRDWPYEQYF. DNA for the CDR3: TGTGCCAGCAGTTCGAGGGACTGGCCCTACGAGCAGTACTTC.

The V gene is TRBV2, the J gene TRBJ1-5; 7 bases line up with TRBD1. CDR1 and CDR2 (germline): SNHLY, FYNNEI. This CDR3 has 15 residues. V shed 1 base and J 3 bases; nucleotides not matched to a gene: 3. CDR3: CASSEERGLNQPQHF. The CDR3 nucleotides are TGTGCCAGCAGTGAAGAGAGGGGGCTCAATCAGCCCCAGCATTTT.

This chain uses TRBV4-3 with TRBJ2-7; the match to TRBD2 covers 13 bases. J was trimmed by 2 bases and V by 4 bases; bases with no gene match: 2. Per the germline V gene, CDR1 is LGHNA and CDR2 is YSLEER. The CDR3 spans 15 residues. CDR3 protein: CASSLGLAGTYEQYF. The DNA for the CDR3 is TGCGCCAGCAGCCTGGGACTAGCGGGAACCTACGAGCAGTACTTC.

The rearrangement links TRBV2 to TRBJ2-2; D is perhaps TRBD1 (6 bases). The CDR3 runs to 14 residues. Trimming took off 8 bases at V and 5 bases at J, with 15 bases between the two ends. Germline CDR1 and CDR2: SNHLY and FYNNEI. CDR3 amino acids: CASLQGEGTGELFF. Written as DNA, the CDR3 is TGTGCCAGCCTACAGGGCGAGGGGACCGGGGAGCTGTTTTTT.

This rearrangement joins TRBV28 to TRBJ1-1; 7 bases are shared with TRBD1. V shed 5 bases, J shed 4 bases, and the junction held 10 bases outside the gene matches. CDR3 size: 15 residues. Germline V lookup: CDR1 MDHEN, CDR2 SYDVKM. DNA of the CDR3: TGTGCCAGCAGTCCCCCGGACAGGTGGGGCACTGAAGCTTTCTTT. Protein product: CASSPPDRWGTEAFF.

The chain couples TRBV28 to TRBJ1-5, with TRBD1 identical over 7 bases. Germline-derived CDR1 and CDR2 are MDHEN and SYDVKM. The trim removed 4 bases at V and 6 bases at J, leaving 3 bases unmatched. The CDR3 spans 13 residues. CDR3 coding DNA: TGTGCCAGCAGTTGGGACAGCCCTCAGCCCCAGCATTTT. Translated: CASSWDSPQPQHF.

This CDR3 reads CASSWGQARSPLHF. The CDR3 nucleotides read TGTGCCAGCAGCTGGGGACAGGCGAGATCACCCCTCCACTTT. The chain has TRBV11-1 and TRBJ1-6; TRBD1 matches 8 bases. CDR3 length: 14 residues. Unmatched junction bases numbered 6, after V lost 4 bases and J lost 10 bases. Per the germline V gene, CDR1 is SGHAT and CDR2 is FQDESV (reference sequence).

The rearrangement uses TRBV7-9 and TRBJ1-1; possible D gene TRBD1, 6 bases. Between the trimmed V and J ends, which lost 5 bases and 1 base, there was a span of 14 bases. The germline CDR1 and CDR2 sequences are SEHNR and FQNEAQ (reference sequence). The CDR3 loop spans 15 amino acids. The CDR3 here is CASSDGQRRNTEAFF. CDR3 nucleotides: TGTGCCAGCAGCGACGGACAGAGACGGAACACTGAAGCTTTCTTT.

The chain links TRBV27 to TRBJ1-5; D call uncertain. Germline values: CDR1 MNHEY, CDR2 SMNVEV (reference sequence). This CDR3 comprises 14 residues. Between the trimmed V and J ends, which lost 2 bases and 1 base, there was a span of 6 bases. The CDR3 here is CASSLHLSNQPQHF. CDR3 bases: TGTGCCAGCAGTTTACATCTAAGCAATCAGCCCCAGCATTTT.

V usage is TRBV19 and J usage is TRBJ1-5; D not resolved. The CDR3 extends over 12 amino acids. V lost 2 bases and J 5 bases, leaving 4 bases between the germline ends. Germline V lookup: CDR1 LNHDA, CDR2 SQIVND (reference sequence). The DNA of the CDR3 is TGTGCCAGTAGTATATGGCATCAGCCCCAGCATTTT. This translates into CASSIWHQPQHF. The entire variable domain, with the rest obtained from reference TRBV19 and TRBJ1-5, is as follows: DGGITQSPKYLFRKEGQNVTLSCEQNLNHDAMYWYRQDPGQGLRLIYYSQIVNDFQKGDIAEGYSVSREKKESFPLTVTSAQKNPTAFYLCASSIWHQPQHFGDGTRLSIL.

This clone came up a few times. This chain uses TRBV18 with TRBJ1-3, with a weak D call TRBD1 (5 bases). The V and J ends lost 1 base and 0 bases respectively, with 16 bases between them. This CDR3 has 18 amino acids. Germline-derived CDR1 and CDR2 are KGHSH and LQKENI. In nucleotides, the CDR3 is TGTGCCAGCTCACCACTGGTAAGGGGAGGACTCTCTGGAAACACCATATATTTT. Residues: CASSPLVRGGLSGNTIYF.

V usage is TRBV6-5 and J usage is TRBJ2-2; D remains ambiguous. The CDR3 is made up of 12 amino acids. Germline-derived CDR1 and CDR2 are MNHEY and SVGAGI. With 10 bases removed from V and 5 bases from J, the gap between germline ends came to 11 bases. In DNA form, the CDR3 reads TGTGCCACCGGTAGAGAGACCGGGGAGCTGTTTTTT. Amino acids: CATGRETGELFF.

V and J are TRBV28 and TRBJ2-3; TRBD2 matches 8 bases. The CDR3 has 14 residues. Per germline, CDR1 MDHEN and CDR2 SYDVKM. Trimming removed 7 bases from V and 6 bases from J; junction bases left unmatched: 9. The CDR3 is CASIAGPPGDTQYF. The CDR3 DNA sequence: TGTGCCAGCATAGCGGGACCTCCGGGGGATACGCAGTATTTT.

The J gene is TRBJ2-3, the V gene TRBV2; D is perhaps TRBD1 (5 bases). V was clipped by 2 bases and J by 0 bases, with 6 bases between them. The CDR3 extends over 14 amino acids. CDR1 and CDR2 from the germline V gene are SNHLY and FYNNEI. CDR3 region: CASSERGSTDTQYF. CDR3 sequence (DNA): TGTGCCAGCAGTGAAAGGGGTAGCACAGATACGCAGTATTTT.

The gene calls are TRBV18 and TRBJ1-5; weak D call: TRBD1 (5 bases). The germline V gene has CDR1 KGHSH and CDR2 LQKENI. This CDR3 is 16 amino acids long. Trimming left V 3 bases short and J 2 bases short, with 14 bases between. The CDR3 is CASSPPGLGGNQPQHF. The CDR3 region has the DNA TGTGCCAGCTCACCGCCGGGACTCGGGGGCAATCAGCCCCAGCATTTT.

The V and J genes are TRBV6-5 and TRBJ2-3, with D possibly TRBD2 on 5 matching bases. Germline V gene data show CDR1 as MNHEY and CDR2 as SVGAGI. The CDR3 totals 11 residues. V lost 7 bases and J lost 8, with 10 bases in between. In DNA form, the CDR3 reads TGTGCCAGCATATCCGGGATTACGCAGTATTTT. Encoded protein: CASISGITQYF.